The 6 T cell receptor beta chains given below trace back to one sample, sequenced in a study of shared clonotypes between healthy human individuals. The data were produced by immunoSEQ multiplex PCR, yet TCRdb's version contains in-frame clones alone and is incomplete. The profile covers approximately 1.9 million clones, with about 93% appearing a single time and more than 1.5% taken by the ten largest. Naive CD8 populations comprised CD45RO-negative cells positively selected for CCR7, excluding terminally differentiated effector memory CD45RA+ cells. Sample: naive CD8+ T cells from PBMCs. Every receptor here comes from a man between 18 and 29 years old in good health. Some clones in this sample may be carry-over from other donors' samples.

CDR3 loop: CASSLRQGASTEAFF. The CDR3, as DNA: TGTGCCAGCAGCTTACGACAGGGGGCTAGCACTGAAGCTTTCTTT. This chain links TRBV7-2 with TRBJ1-1, with 10 bases matching TRBD1. J gave up 4 bases and V 2 bases, and 4 bases lay outside the gene matches. CDR1 is SGHTA and CDR2 is FQGNSA in the germline V gene. The CDR3 consists of 15 residues.

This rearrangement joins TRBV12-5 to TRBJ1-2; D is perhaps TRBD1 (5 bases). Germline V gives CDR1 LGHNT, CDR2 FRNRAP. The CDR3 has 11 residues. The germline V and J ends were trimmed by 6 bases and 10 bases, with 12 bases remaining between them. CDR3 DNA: TGTGCTAGTGGATCTAGGGGCTTCTACACCTTC. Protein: CASGSRGFYTF.

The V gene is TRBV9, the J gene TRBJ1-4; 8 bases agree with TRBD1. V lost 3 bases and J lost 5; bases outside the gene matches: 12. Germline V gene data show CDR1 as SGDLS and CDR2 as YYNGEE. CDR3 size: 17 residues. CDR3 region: CASSGKAIGQGNEKLFF. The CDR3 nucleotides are TGTGCCAGCAGCGGTAAGGCCATTGGACAGGGAAATGAAAAACTGTTTTTT. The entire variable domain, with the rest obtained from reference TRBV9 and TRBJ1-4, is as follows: DSGVTQTPKHLITATGQRVTLRCSPRSGDLSVYWYQQSLDQGLQFLIQYYNGEERAKGNILERFSAQQFPDLHSELNLSSLELGDSALYFCASSGKAIGQGNEKLFFGSGTQLSVL.

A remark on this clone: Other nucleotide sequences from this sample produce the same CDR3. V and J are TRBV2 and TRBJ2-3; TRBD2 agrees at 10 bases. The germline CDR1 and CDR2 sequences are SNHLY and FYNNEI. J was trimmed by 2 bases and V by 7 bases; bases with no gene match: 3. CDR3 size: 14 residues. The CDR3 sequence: CASTSGGYTDTQYF. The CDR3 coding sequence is TGTGCCAGCACTAGCGGGGGATACACAGATACGCAGTATTTT.

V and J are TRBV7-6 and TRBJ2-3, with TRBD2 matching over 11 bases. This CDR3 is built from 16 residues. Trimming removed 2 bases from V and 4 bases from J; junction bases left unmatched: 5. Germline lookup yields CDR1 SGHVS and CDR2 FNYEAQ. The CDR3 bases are TGTGCCAGCAGCTTAAATCTAGCGGGAGGCCCAGATACGCAGTATTTT. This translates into CASSLNLAGGPDTQYF.

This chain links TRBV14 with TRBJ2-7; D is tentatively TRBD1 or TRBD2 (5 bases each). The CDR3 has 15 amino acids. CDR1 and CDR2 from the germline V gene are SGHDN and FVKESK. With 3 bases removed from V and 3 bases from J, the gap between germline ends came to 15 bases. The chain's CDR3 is CASSQGPGRYYEQYF. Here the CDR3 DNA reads TGTGCCAGCAGCCAGGGCCCGGGACGGTACTACGAGCAGTACTTC.